The T cell receptor (beta chain) under discussion was sequenced for a study of T cells in Graves' hyperthyroidism and ophthalmopathy. Study information: Peripheral blood was drawn at first diagnosis, prior to all treatment. Regarding the study as a whole: Median prediction lead before ophthalmopathy onset was 6.5 months with the model.

Those with hyperthyroidism were 18 to 65 years old, newly diagnosed, and ill for under 2 months. Uncontrolled infection, other autoimmune disease, pregnancy or lactation led to exclusion. Amplification targeted TCR beta CDR3 regions from RNA transcripts. First-round RT-PCR of the TCR CDR3 relied on the HTBI primer set. TCRdb re-analysed the multiplex PCR reads in MiXCR, keeping a single row per CDR3 protein. The table lists about 590,000 distinct CDR3 sequences, around 16% of them singletons. Comment on this clonotype: Its target is unknown.

Per the germline V gene, CDR1 is SQVTM and CDR2 is ANQGSEA. CDR3 length equals 13 residues. The ends were cut back, 5 bases at V and 13 bases at J, with 21 bases in the middle. This receptor was taken from a woman aged 25-40 years with Graves' hyperthyroidism. Input material: blood. V and J are TRBV29-1 and TRBJ2-1, with a weak D call TRBD2 (6 bases). The CDR3 loop is CSVSTRLVVSQFF. The CDR3 region has the DNA TGCAGCGTTTCAACCAGACTAGTCGTTTCTCAGTTCTTC.